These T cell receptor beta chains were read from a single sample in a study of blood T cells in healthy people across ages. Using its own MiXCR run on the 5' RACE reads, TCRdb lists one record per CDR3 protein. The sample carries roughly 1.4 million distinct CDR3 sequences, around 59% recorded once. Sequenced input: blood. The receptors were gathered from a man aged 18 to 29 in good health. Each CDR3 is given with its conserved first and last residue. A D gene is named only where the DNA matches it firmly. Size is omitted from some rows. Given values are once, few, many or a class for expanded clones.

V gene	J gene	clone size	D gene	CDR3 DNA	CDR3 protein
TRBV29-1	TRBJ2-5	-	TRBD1	TGCAGCGTTGAAGACTGGACAGGCTCCCAAGAGACCCAGTACTTC	CSVEDWTGSQETQYF
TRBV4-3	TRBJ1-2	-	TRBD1	TGCGCCAGCAGCCAGGGGGGACAGGTGCTCTATGGCTACACCTTC	CASSQGGQVLYGYTF
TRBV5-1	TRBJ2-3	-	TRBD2	TGCGCCAGCAGCCGCATTGCGGGGGGGAGCACAGATACGCAGTATTTT	CASSRIAGGSTDTQYF
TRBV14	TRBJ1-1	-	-	TGTGCCAGCAGCCATTACGGGGAACGTAGGGGGTCCACTGAAGCTTTCTTT	CASSHYGERRGSTEAFF
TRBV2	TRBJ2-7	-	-	TGTGCCAGCAGGTACGAAGGGGAGGAGCAGTACTTC	CASRYEGEEQYF
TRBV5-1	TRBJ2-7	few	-	TGCGCCAGCAGCCCCTTCGCGCAGGACGGCGAGCAGTACTTC	CASSPFAQDGEQYF
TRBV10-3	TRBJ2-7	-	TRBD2	TGTGCCATCTCGGCAGCGGGGGCCTACAATGAGCAGTACTTC	CAISAAGAYNEQYF
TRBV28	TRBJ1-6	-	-	TGTGCCAGCAGTTCCCCGGCCAGCTCCCATAATTCACCCCTCCACTTT	CASSSPASSHNSPLHF
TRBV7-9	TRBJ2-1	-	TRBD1	TGTGCCAGCAGCCCAGACAGGGGGCTTCTCGACAATGAGCAGTTCTTC	CASSPDRGLLDNEQFF
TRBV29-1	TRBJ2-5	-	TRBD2	TGCAGCGTAGTAGCGGGAACGGGGTACCAAGAGACCCAGTACTTC	CSVVAGTGYQETQYF
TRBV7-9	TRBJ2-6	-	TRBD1	TGTGCCAGCAGCTTAGGCCCCGGGACAGGGCACACTGGGGCCAACGTCCTGACTTTC	CASSLGPGTGHTGANVLTF
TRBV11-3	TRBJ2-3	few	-	TGTGCCAGCAGCCCCCGGACGGGGTTTAGCACAGATACGCAGTATTTT	CASSPRTGFSTDTQYF
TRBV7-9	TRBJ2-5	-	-	TGTGCCAGCAGCTTTCCTTGGCAAGAGACCCAGTACTTC	CASSFPWQETQYF
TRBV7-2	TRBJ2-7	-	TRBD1	TGTGCCAGCAGCTTATACAGGGGGCACCACGAGCAGTACTTC	CASSLYRGHHEQYF
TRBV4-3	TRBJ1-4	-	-	TGCGCCAGCAGAAAGGCAGGGGACGATGAAAAACTGTTTTTT	CASRKAGDDEKLFF
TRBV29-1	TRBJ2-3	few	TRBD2	TGCAGCTGGGGGGGAGTAGGCACAGATACGCAGTATTTT	CSWGGVGTDTQYF
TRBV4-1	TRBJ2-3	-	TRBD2	TGCGCCAGCAAGACCGGGACTAGTTCGGTCACAGATACGCAGTATTTT	CASKTGTSSVTDTQYF
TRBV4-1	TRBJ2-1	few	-	TGCGCCAGCAGCCAAGGACTCGCGCATGAGCAGTTCTTC	CASSQGLAHEQFF
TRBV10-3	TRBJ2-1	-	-	TGTGCCATCGGAGAGTATGAGCAGTTCTTC	CAIGEYEQFF
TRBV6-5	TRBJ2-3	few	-	TGTGCCAGCCGGGACGGTAACACAGATACGCAGTATTTT	CASRDGNTDTQYF
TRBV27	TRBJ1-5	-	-	TGTGCCAGCAGTTTAACTGGGGCCAGCAATCAGCCCCAGCATTTT	CASSLTGASNQPQHF
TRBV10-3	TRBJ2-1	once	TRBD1	TGTGCCATCAGTGACTCCGGGACAGGGGCGAATGAGCAGTTCTTC	CAISDSGTGANEQFF
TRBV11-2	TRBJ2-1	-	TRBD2	TGTGCCAGCAGCTTGGGGGGGAGTCCCGCTCAGTTCTTC	CASSLGGSPAQFF
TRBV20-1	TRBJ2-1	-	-	TGCAGTGCTAGTCCGAGCGGACAAGAGACCCAGTTCTTC	CSASPSGQETQFF
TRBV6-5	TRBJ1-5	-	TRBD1	TGTGCCAGCAGTTACACCGGACAGGGGGCTCGTGCTCAGCCCCAGCATTTT	CASSYTGQGARAQPQHF
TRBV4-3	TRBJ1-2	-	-	TGCGCCAGCAGCCAAGACTTCGGTAATAACTATGACTACACCTTC	CASSQDFGNNYDYTF
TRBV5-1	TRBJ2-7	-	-	TGCGCCAGCAGCCCGACCCACAACTACGAGCAGTACTTC	CASSPTHNYEQYF
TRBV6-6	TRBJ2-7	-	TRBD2	TGTGCCAGCAAGGTCGGGGGGGGGTGGTACGAGCAGTACTTC	CASKVGGGWYEQYF
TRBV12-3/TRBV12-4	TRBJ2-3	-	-	TGTGCCAGCACCCAACTCCGGGGAGTAACAGATACGCAGTATTTT	CASTQLRGVTDTQYF
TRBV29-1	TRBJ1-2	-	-	TGCAGCGTTGGAATTCTGACAGAGTCCTATGGCTACACCTTC	CSVGILTESYGYTF
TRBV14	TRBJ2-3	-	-	TGTGCCAGCAGCCAACGACGGAATACGCAGTATTTT	CASSQRRNTQYF
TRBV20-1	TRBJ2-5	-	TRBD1	TGCAGTGCTAGGGTTGGGACCGGGACAGGTTTTTATGGGCAGTACTTC	CSARVGTGTGFYGQYF
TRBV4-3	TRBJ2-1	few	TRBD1	TGCGCCAGCAGCCAATTTACAGGGGGCGCCTACAATGAGCAGTTCTTC	CASSQFTGGAYNEQFF
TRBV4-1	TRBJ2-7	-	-	TGCGCCAGCAGCCAAGATGAAGGGATCTCCTACGAGCAGTACTTC	CASSQDEGISYEQYF
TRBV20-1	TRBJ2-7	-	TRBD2	TGCAGTGCTAGCTTCTCTGGCGGGGGGCTCCTGGACGAGCAGTACTTC	CSASFSGGGLLDEQYF
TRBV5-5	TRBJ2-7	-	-	TGTGCCAGCAGCTTGGTGGCCTTGAAGCCCTACGAGCAGTACTTC	CASSLVALKPYEQYF
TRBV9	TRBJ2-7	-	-	TGTGCCAGCAGCATTTCGGACGAGCAGTACTTC	CASSISDEQYF
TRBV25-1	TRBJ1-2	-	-	TGTGCCAGCAGTGATATGGGGAGGGTAGGTGGCTACACCTTC	CASSDMGRVGGYTF
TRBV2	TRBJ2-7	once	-	TGTGCCAGCAATACTGGTAGGCTAGCCCTGGGTGAGCAGTACTTC	CASNTGRLALGEQYF
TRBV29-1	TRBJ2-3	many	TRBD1	TGCAGCGTAGGGACAGCACGTCTCACAGATACGCAGTATTTT	CSVGTARLTDTQYF
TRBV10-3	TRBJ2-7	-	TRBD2	TGTGCCATCAGTGAGTCGGCGGGGGGAGGGTACGAGCAGTACTTC	CAISESAGGGYEQYF
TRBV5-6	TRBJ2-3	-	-	TGTGCCAGCAGCGAAGGAATCACAGATACGCAGTATTTT	CASSEGITDTQYF
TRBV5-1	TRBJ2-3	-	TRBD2	TGCGCCAGCAGCTTTAGCGGGAGAGGTATGGGAGATACGCAGTATTTT	CASSFSGRGMGDTQYF
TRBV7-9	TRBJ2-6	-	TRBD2	TGTGCCAGCAACCCTCCGGGGGGGTCTGGGGCCAACGTCCTGACTTTC	CASNPPGGSGANVLTF
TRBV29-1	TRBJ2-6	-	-	TGCAGCGTTGCGCTCTCTAGGGCCAACGTCCTGACTTTC	CSVALSRANVLTF
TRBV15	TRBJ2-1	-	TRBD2	TGTGCCACCAGCAGAGGACTAGCGGGGGGGCACAATGAGCAGTTCTTC	CATSRGLAGGHNEQFF
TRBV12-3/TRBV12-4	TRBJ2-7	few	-	TGTGCCAGCAGACAAGACGAGCAGTACTTC	CASRQDEQYF
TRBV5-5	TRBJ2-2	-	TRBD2	TGTGCCAGCAGCCGCCGGGCACCCCTAGCGGGAGGGGACACCGGGGAGCTGTTTTTT	CASSRRAPLAGGDTGELFF